The rows below give T cell receptor beta chains drawn from one sample of a study of shared clonotypes between healthy human individuals. The assay was immunoSEQ multiplex PCR, and TCRdb's table has in-frame clones only and misses some. The table includes some 790,000 clones, about two thirds detected once. The sequenced sample consisted of memory CD4+ T cells sorted from blood. The receptors derive from a woman aged 25-40 years in good health. The CDR3 runs from the conserved cysteine through the conserved F or W. A D gene is named only where the DNA matches it firmly. The size field is filled for only some rows; it gives once, few, many or a size class.

abundance: NA; j_gene: TRBJ2-2; v_gene: TRBV27; d_gene: TRBD1; CDR3aa: CASSFGTVTGELFF; CDR3nt: TGTGCCAGCAGTTTTGGGACAGTAACCGGGGAGCTGTTTTTT
abundance: few; j_gene: TRBJ2-7; v_gene: TRBV5-1; d_gene: TRBD1; CDR3aa: CASSWGTGGREQYF; CDR3nt: TGCGCCAGCAGCTGGGGGACAGGGGGTCGCGAGCAGTACTTC
abundance: once; j_gene: TRBJ2-3; v_gene: TRBV25-1; d_gene: TRBD2; CDR3aa: CASRGPAGGEGTQYF; CDR3nt: TGTGCCAGCAGAGGCCCAGCGGGAGGTGAGGGGACGCAGTATTTT
abundance: once; j_gene: TRBJ2-3; v_gene: TRBV19; d_gene: NA; CDR3aa: CASSIVYNTDTQYF; CDR3nt: TGTGCCAGTAGTATAGTGTACAACACAGATACGCAGTATTTT
abundance: NA; j_gene: TRBJ1-5; v_gene: TRBV7-9; d_gene: NA; CDR3aa: CASSLMGANQPQHF; CDR3nt: TGTGCCAGCAGCTTAATGGGCGCGAATCAGCCCCAGCATTTT
abundance: NA; j_gene: TRBJ1-2; v_gene: TRBV18; d_gene: NA; CDR3aa: CASSPERDDGYTF; CDR3nt: TGTGCCAGCTCACCAGAGAGGGATGATGGCTACACCTTC
abundance: NA; j_gene: TRBJ2-1; v_gene: TRBV5-8; d_gene: TRBD2; CDR3aa: CASSPRLASRNNEQFF; CDR3nt: TGTGCCAGCAGCCCTCGACTAGCGAGTAGGAACAATGAGCAGTTCTTC
abundance: NA; j_gene: TRBJ2-1; v_gene: TRBV4-1; d_gene: TRBD2; CDR3aa: CASSPAPQAGGYNEQFF; CDR3nt: TGCGCCAGCAGCCCAGCCCCCCAAGCGGGAGGGTACAATGAGCAGTTCTTC
abundance: NA; j_gene: TRBJ2-3; v_gene: TRBV7-9; d_gene: NA; CDR3aa: CASSLEEGIDTQYF; CDR3nt: TGTGCCAGCAGCTTAGAGGAGGGGATAGATACGCAGTATTTT
abundance: few; j_gene: TRBJ2-1; v_gene: TRBV5-5; d_gene: NA; CDR3aa: CASSPRALNEQFF; CDR3nt: TGTGCCAGCAGTCCCCGGGCTCTCAATGAGCAGTTCTTC
abundance: NA; j_gene: TRBJ2-2; v_gene: TRBV6-1; d_gene: NA; CDR3aa: CASSEGFWELFF; CDR3nt: TGTGCCAGCAGTGAAGGGTTCTGGGAGCTGTTTTTT